These 2 T cell receptor beta chains were all obtained from the same sample, sequenced in a study of shared clonotypes between healthy human individuals. Sequenced by immunoSEQ multiplex PCR; TCRdb stores in-frame clones only, minus some. This sample carries 950,000 to 1,100,000 clones, around 76% of them seen once, and the ten largest clones take about 1.5%. The sample comprised memory CD4+ T cells sorted from blood. Documented subset: CD45RA-negative fraction. Receptor source: a man younger than 35 in good health.

The J gene is TRBJ2-5, the V gene TRBV7-8; 11 bases are a match to TRBD2. The CDR3 contains 20 residues. The V and J ends lost 0 bases and 5 bases, in that order; junction bases with no gene match: 17. Germline loops: CDR1 SGHVS, CDR2 FQNEAQ. CDR3 in amino acids: CASSLARVAGGHTPRETQYF. In DNA, the CDR3 is TGTGCCAGCAGCTTAGCGCGGGTAGCGGGGGGGCATACCCCTCGGGAGACCCAGTACTTC. Full variable domain (remainder filled in from reference TRBV7-8 and TRBJ2-5): GAGVSQSPRYKVAKRGQDVALRCDPISGHVSLFWYQQALGQGPEFLTYFQNEAQLDKSGLPSDRFFAERPEGSVSTLKIQRTQQEDSAVYLCASSLARVAGGHTPRETQYFGPGTRLLVL.

Only a few counts were recorded for this clone. This chain links TRBV2 with TRBJ1-6; D remains ambiguous. The CDR3 is made up of 13 amino acids. V lost 3 bases and J 8 bases, leaving 8 bases between the germline ends. CDR1 and CDR2 from the germline V gene are SNHLY and FYNNEI. The CDR3 nucleotides are TGTGCCAGCAGTGAGGCGGCCTATTCACCCCTCCACTTT. Translating gives CASSEAAYSPLHF.